This T cell receptor (beta chain) stems from a study of CD8+ T cells in alopecia areata. Study-level information: C3H/HeJ graft donors with spontaneous alopecia, aged roughly 6-12 months, supplied skin that was transplanted onto female C3H/HeJ mice aged about 6-11 weeks. Study-level points and caveats: Elevated clonality characterized lesional scalp relative to normal scalp, particularly in alopecia totalis/universalis. Scalp specimens additionally yield sequences from normal skin's resident alphabeta T cells. Patients displayed less clarity in TCR sharing than mice, a finding possibly related to HLA.

With regard to this clone: Its matching antigen is unknown. Gene names refer to mouse genes. The sequenced fragment ends 4 residues before the CDR3 boundary, so the rest is inferred from the germline J gene.

CD4, CD8alpha, NKG2D, NKG2ACE and other markers guided sorting of pooled cutaneous lymph node cells. Sequencing used cDNA as its template, made by extracting RNA and reverse transcribing it. Only in-frame clones appear in the TCRdb table, and some are missing; sequencing was by immunoSEQ multiplex PCR. The profile covers 200,000 to 300,000 clones, none occurring a single time. Germline trimming cut 2 bases from V and 1 base from J; bases unmatched to any gene: 5. This CDR3 has 17 amino acids. CDR1 is NSQYPW and CDR2 is LRSPGD in the germline V gene (reference sequence). This TCR derives from a C3H/HeJ mouse with alopecia areata. The strain's MHC type: H2-k. The gene calls are TRBV1 and TRBJ2-1, with TRBD2 matching over 10 bases. Sequenced: CD4+ T cells sorted from a lymph node. The DNA read from the CDR3 is TGCACCTGCAGTGCACCCGGACTGGGGGCAAACTATGCT. Its protein product is CTCSAPGLGANYA. In full, the CDR3 reads CTCSAPGLGANYAEQFF.